This record concerns one T cell receptor (beta chain) sequence. What it binds is not known. After extraction with the RNeasy kit, about 0.45 to 1 ug of the RNA was reverse transcribed using random hexamers. Coverage of TCR beta CDR3 amplification by immunoSEQ multiplex PCR extended to 54 Vbeta and 13 Jbeta. In TCRdb, the immunoSEQ multiplex PCR reads were re-called with MiXCR into one record per CDR3 protein. Among 200,000 to 250,000 distinct CDR3 sequences listed, 80% to 95% were seen once. V was pared by 1 base and J by 11 bases, with 15 bases between. CDR3 size: 15 residues. Looked up from germline, CDR1 is SGHVS and CDR2 is FNYEAQ. Peripheral blood CD8+ and CD4+ T cells were profiled by TCR beta sequencing. TEMRA cells were enriched by FACS, while CD8+ and CD4+ T cells were obtained through a negative isolation that was performed magnetically. This sample is part of a study of CD8 T cells in Susac syndrome.

General study findings and limits: The study recognized that the number of individuals in its TCR sequencing and HLA analysis was relatively small.

This TCR was sampled from a human donor with multiple sclerosis. The sequencing sample was made of CD4+ T cells from PBMCs. The rearrangement joins TRBV7-6 to TRBJ1-6; tentative D call: TRBD1 (6 bases). DNA of the CDR3: TGTGCCAGCAGCTTAGGTAGGGGGGGGCGCGCACCCCTCCACTTT. It specifies CASSLGRGGRAPLHF.